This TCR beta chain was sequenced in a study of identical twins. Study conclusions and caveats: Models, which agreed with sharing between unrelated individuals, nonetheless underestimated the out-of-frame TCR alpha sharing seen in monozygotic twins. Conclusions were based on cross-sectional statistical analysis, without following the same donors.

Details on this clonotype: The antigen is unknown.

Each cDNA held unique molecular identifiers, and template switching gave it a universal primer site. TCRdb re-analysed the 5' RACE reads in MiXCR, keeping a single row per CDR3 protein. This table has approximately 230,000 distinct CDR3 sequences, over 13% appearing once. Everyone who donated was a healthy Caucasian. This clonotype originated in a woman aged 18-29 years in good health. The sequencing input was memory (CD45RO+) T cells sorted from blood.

The CDR3 sequence is CSARQGGKSNQPQHF. As DNA, the CDR3 is TGCAGTGCTAGACAGGGGGGCAAGAGCAATCAGCCCCAGCATTTT. V and J are TRBV20-1 and TRBJ1-5; 7 positions match TRBD1. After removal of 2 bases from V and 1 base from J, the junction contained 5 bases not matched to a gene. The CDR3 totals 15 residues. In germline, CDR1 is DFQATT, CDR2 SNEGSKA (reference sequence).